The 27 T cell receptor beta chains presented below share a single source sample, sequenced in a study of CD8 T cells in Susac syndrome. Reverse transcription of roughly 0.45 to 1 ug RNA was carried out with random hexamers. One entry per CDR3 protein results from TCRdb running MiXCR on the immunoSEQ multiplex PCR reads. The sample consists of 150,000 to 190,000 distinct CDR3 sequences, approximately 94% of them appearing once. What was sequenced was CD8+ T cells from PBMCs. The source of these receptors is a human donor with multiple sclerosis.

The chain couples TRBV28 to TRBJ1-2, with 9 bases aligning to TRBD1. V lost 3 bases, J lost 4 bases, and 0 bases stayed unmatched. The CDR3 contains 13 residues. The germline CDR1 and CDR2 sequences are MDHEN and SYDVKM. CDR3 bases: TGTGCCAGCAGTTTGGACAGGGGCTATGGCTACACCTTC. As protein: CASSLDRGYGYTF.

Here the CDR3 reads CASSLGRDRVHEQYF. The CDR3 nucleotides are TGCGCCAGCAGCTTGGGGAGGGACAGGGTCCACGAGCAGTACTTC. The rearrangement uses TRBV5-1 and TRBJ2-7, with 9 bases lining up with TRBD1. The V and J ends lost 0 bases and 5 bases, in that order; junction bases with no gene match: 6. This CDR3 has 15 residues. CDR1 SGHRS and CDR2 YFSETQ come from the germline V gene.

The chain employs TRBV30 and TRBJ2-7, with D possibly being TRBD2 (5 bases). The CDR3 runs to 13 residues. Per the germline V gene, CDR1 is GTSNPN and CDR2 is SVGIG (reference sequence). V dropped 1 base and J dropped 4 bases, with 11 bases sitting between them. The CDR3 DNA reads TGTGCCTGGAGTGAGCGGCGGAGTTACGAGCAGTACTTC. Its translation is CAWSERRSYEQYF.

V and J are TRBV15 and TRBJ2-5, with a tentative D call TRBD2 (6 bases). Germline V gene lookup returns CDR1 LNHNV and CDR2 YYDKDF (reference sequence). Trimming took 5 bases from V and 7 from J, leaving 14 bases between them. CDR3 size: 13 residues. For the CDR3, the DNA is TGTGCCACCAGCCCCGCGGAGGGTGTGACCCAGTACTTC. Encoded protein: CATSPAEGVTQYF.

The chain recombines TRBV19 with TRBJ2-5; TRBD1 matches 7 bases. Unmatched junction bases numbered 9, after V lost 6 bases and J lost 5 bases. Germline CDR1 and CDR2: LNHDA and SQIVND (reference sequence). The CDR3 is made up of 14 amino acids. This CDR3 reads CASREDRVQETQYF. The DNA of the CDR3 is TGTGCCAGTAGGGAAGACAGGGTACAGGAGACCCAGTACTTC.

The chain links TRBV11-2 to TRBJ1-2; TRBD1 aligns across 7 bases. V lost 5 bases to trimming and J lost 3 bases; unmatched junction nucleotides: 6. This CDR3 is built from 14 residues. Germline V gene data show CDR1 as SGHAT and CDR2 as FQNNGV. Written as DNA, the CDR3 is TGTGCCAGCAGCACAGGGGAGGTAGACTATGGCTACACCTTC. Translated, it gives CASSTGEVDYGYTF.

CDR3 coding DNA: TGCAGCGTTCCGGGATCTGAGCAGTTCTTC. Its protein product is CSVPGSEQFF. The V and J genes are TRBV29-1 and TRBJ2-1; the D gene is possibly TRBD2 (5 bases). The CDR3 contains 10 residues. Between the trimmed V and J ends, which lost 5 bases and 9 bases, there was a span of 8 bases. Germline V gene sequence: CDR1 SQVTM, CDR2 ANQGSEA.

The chain links TRBV27 to TRBJ2-3; 7 nucleotides match TRBD1. The CDR3 is 12 amino acids. Germline assignment: CDR1 MNHEY and CDR2 SMNVEV (reference sequence). The CDR3 DNA sequence: TGTCCCCGGGACAGACGCACAGATACGCAGTATTTT. This translates into CPRDRRTDTQYF.

This rearrangement joins TRBV7-9 to TRBJ2-7, with D perhaps matching TRBD1 (6 bases). Trimming pared 1 base from V and 3 bases from J, leaving 16 bases between. Germline CDR1 reads SEHNR; CDR2 reads FQNEAQ (reference sequence). The CDR3 is made up of 16 amino acids. The chain's CDR3 is CASSLDDRLSDYEQYF. The CDR3 DNA follows: TGTGCCAGCAGCTTAGACGACAGGCTGAGCGACTACGAGCAGTACTTC.

This chain connects TRBV5-4 to TRBJ2-5; TRBD2 is a possible D gene (5 bases). The germline CDR1 and CDR2 sequences are SGHNT and YYREEE (reference sequence). The CDR3 has 14 residues. The germline V and J ends were trimmed by 1 base and 5 bases, with 12 bases remaining between them. CDR3 in DNA: TGTGCCAGCAGCTTGTTCGGGGATGACGAGACCCAGTACTTC. Amino acid sequence: CASSLFGDDETQYF.

The chain employs TRBV30 and TRBJ2-5; TRBD1 agrees at 10 bases. CDR1 is GTSNPN, CDR2 SVGIG, per germline (reference sequence). With V trimmed by 1 base and J by 2 bases, 16 bases remained unmatched. The CDR3 length is 19 residues. DNA of the CDR3: TGTGCCTGGAGTGCAATGCTCGACGGGACAGGGGACCATCAAGAGACCCAGTACTTC. This gives the protein CAWSAMLDGTGDHQETQYF.

This chain uses TRBV7-9 with TRBJ2-5; D is undetermined. The germline V gene has CDR1 SEHNR and CDR2 FQNEAQ (reference sequence). V was shortened by 1 base and J by 2 bases, with 8 bases between the two germline ends. The length of the CDR3 is 14 residues. DNA of the CDR3: TGTGCCAGCAGCTTAGTAGGACGGCAAGAGACCCAGTACTTC. This sequence encodes CASSLVGRQETQYF.

J is TRBJ2-5 and V is TRBV3-1, with 7 bases lining up with TRBD2. This CDR3 has 14 residues. With 8 bases clipped from V and 3 bases from J, the junction kept 9 bases outside the gene matches. Germline CDR1 LGHDT, CDR2 YNNKEL (reference sequence). CDR3 coding DNA: TGTGCCAGCGGGGGGGTGAGGGAAAAAGAGACCCAGTACTTC. Protein product: CASGGVREKETQYF.

The CDR3: CATSRAGQGEAFF. The CDR3, as DNA: TGTGCCACCAGCAGAGCGGGACAGGGTGAAGCTTTCTTT. The chain links TRBV15 to TRBJ1-1; TRBD1 aligns across 9 bases. After removal of 1 base from V and 7 bases from J, the junction contained 1 base not matched to a gene. CDR1 is LNHNV and CDR2 is YYDKDF in the germline V gene (reference sequence). The CDR3 has 13 amino acids.

This chain joins TRBV12-3 or TRBV12-4 and TRBJ2-2; the D gene is possibly TRBD2 (5 bases). The CDR3 has 13 residues. The germline V and J ends were trimmed by 5 bases and 5 bases, with 9 bases remaining between them. This chain's CDR3 is CASSTRGTGELFF. CDR3 nucleotide sequence: TGTGCCAGCAGTACTAGAGGGACCGGGGAGCTGTTTTTT.

This clonotype has only one observation. The V gene is TRBV4-3, the J gene TRBJ1-1; D gene uncertain. The germline CDR1 and CDR2 sequences are LGHNA and YSLEER. V dropped 4 bases and J dropped 2 bases, with 14 bases sitting between them. The CDR3 runs to 15 residues. DNA of the CDR3: TGCGCCAGCAGCCGCTCCCGGGAGGCCAACACTGAAGCTTTCTTT. As protein: CASSRSREANTEAFF.

V usage is TRBV3-1 and J usage is TRBJ2-7, with 7 bases fitting TRBD2. This CDR3 spans 14 amino acids. Germline CDR1 LGHDT, CDR2 YNNKEL (reference sequence). V dropped 4 bases and J dropped 5; count of bases not matched to a gene: 8. CDR3 region: CASSPTPGGNEQYF. Here the CDR3 DNA reads TGTGCCAGCAGCCCCACACCCGGGGGGAACGAGCAGTACTTC.

A single count supports this clonotype. V usage is TRBV6-5 and J usage is TRBJ2-7; D might be TRBD2 (6 bases). CDR1 is MNHEY and CDR2 is SVGAGI in the germline V gene. This CDR3 region has 14 residues. Trimming pared 2 bases from V and 3 bases from J, leaving 11 bases between. The CDR3 bases are TGTGCCAGCAGTTACGCGGGAAGGCGCTACGAGCAGTACTTC. This gives the protein CASSYAGRRYEQYF.

The V and J genes are TRBV5-1 and TRBJ2-1; 7 nucleotides align to TRBD1. With V trimmed by 1 base and J by 2 bases, 3 bases remained unmatched. This CDR3 has 15 residues. Germline V CDR1 and CDR2: SGHRS, YFSETQ. The CDR3 DNA reads as TGCGCCAGCAGCTTGCATCAGGGGGCCTACAATGAGCAGTTCTTC. Amino acid sequence: CASSLHQGAYNEQFF. Full variable domain (remainder filled in from reference TRBV5-1 and TRBJ2-1): KAGVTQTPRYLIKTRGQQVTLSCSPISGHRSVSWYQQTPGQGLQFLFEYFSETQRNKGNFPGRFSGRQFSNSRSEMNVSTLELGDSALYLCASSLHQGAYNEQFFGPGTRLTVL.

This clonotype was seen more than once but under ten times. This sequence joins TRBV29-1 and TRBJ1-2, with D unclear. Trimming pared 2 bases from V and 6 bases from J, leaving 7 bases between. This CDR3 has 11 residues. Germline V gene sequence: CDR1 SQVTM, CDR2 ANQGSEA. Here the CDR3 reads CSVEMRDGYTF. The CDR3 DNA reads TGCAGCGTTGAAATGCGGGATGGCTACACCTTC.

This sequence joins TRBV6-5 and TRBJ2-7; D is possibly TRBD2 (7 bases). Germline CDR1 and CDR2: MNHEY and SVGAGI. Between the trimmed V and J ends, which lost 5 bases and 3 bases, there was a span of 17 bases. The CDR3 spans 15 residues. The CDR3 protein is CASSNRRGGGYEQYF. For the CDR3, the DNA is TGTGCCAGCAGTAACAGGCGGGGAGGGGGCTACGAGCAGTACTTC.

The J gene is TRBJ2-1, the V gene TRBV29-1; 9 bases fit TRBD1. From germline, CDR1 is SQVTM and CDR2 ANQGSEA. The CDR3 loop spans 13 amino acids. J was trimmed by 6 bases and V by 7 bases; bases with no gene match: 7. The CDR3 is CSAEDRGVNEQFF. The DNA for the CDR3 is TGCAGCGCCGAGGACAGGGGTGTCAATGAGCAGTTCTTC.

This chain links TRBV20-1 with TRBJ1-2; TRBD1 might be the D (6 bases). The length of the CDR3 is 17 residues. The V gene lost 0 bases and the J gene lost 2 bases, with 19 bases spanning the gap. Germline CDR1 and CDR2: DFQATT and SNEGSKA (reference sequence). The CDR3 region has the DNA TGCAGTGCTAGAGATCCGGCAGGACAGAGACCGAACTATGGCTACACCTTC. Its translation is CSARDPAGQRPNYGYTF.

The CDR3 region has the DNA TGTGCCAGTAGTCCTAGGACCCTCTACGAGCAGTACTTC. Encoded protein: CASSPRTLYEQYF. The genes are TRBV19 and TRBJ2-7; no firm D call. The CDR3 is 13 amino acids. CDR1 LNHDA and CDR2 SQIVND come from the germline V gene (reference sequence). Trimming took 5 bases from V and 3 from J, leaving 11 bases between them.

This chain links TRBV12-3 or TRBV12-4 with TRBJ2-3, with D perhaps matching TRBD1 (5 bases). V was pared by 1 base and J by 6 bases, with 11 bases between. This CDR3 has 14 residues. CDR3 region: CASSLVLGLDTQYF. CDR3 sequence (DNA): TGTGCCAGCAGTTTAGTGTTGGGGCTCGATACGCAGTATTTT.

The chain joins TRBV29-1 to TRBJ2-3; 8 bases align to TRBD1. Trimming cost V 6 bases and J 0 bases; bases outside gene matches: 8. The CDR3 loop spans 15 amino acids. Germline V gene lookup returns CDR1 SQVTM and CDR2 ANQGSEA. This chain's CDR3 is CSVIPGQDSTDTQYF. The DNA of the CDR3 is TGCAGCGTGATTCCGGGACAGGATAGCACAGATACGCAGTATTTT.

CDR3 in amino acids: CAWNEGDLNQPQHF. The CDR3 region has the DNA TGTGCCTGGAATGAGGGGGACCTAAATCAGCCCCAGCATTTT. The chain carries TRBV30 and TRBJ1-5, with a possible D match to TRBD1 (6 bases). CDR1 and CDR2 (germline): GTSNPN, SVGIG (reference sequence). This CDR3 has 14 residues. V lost 4 bases to trimming and J lost 4 bases, with 14 bases between them.